One and the same sample provided the 16 T cell receptor beta chains below, sequenced in a study of blood T cell repertoires in COVID-19 (dated by TCRdb to the early 2020s). Library method: the immunoSEQ multiplex PCR assay. TCRdb carries this immuneACCESS record with in-frame sequences only. Its versions omit some clonotypes, under half of them owing to an unresolved V gene in the studies checked, with the rest unexplained. The sample profile shows about 48,000 clones; 70% to 90% of them were found once. The biggest ten clones account for around a sixth of the sample. The specimen was peripheral blood. These receptor sequences come from a human donor in a cohort sampled during active COVID-19. The donor label of this sample is uncertain.

The chain links TRBV10-3 to TRBJ1-1, with a weak D call TRBD1 (6 bases). Germline loops: CDR1 ENHRY, CDR2 SYGVKD. CDR3 length equals 14 residues. The V end was cut by 8 bases, the J end by 6 bases, with 19 bases between. Written as DNA, the CDR3 is TGTGCCATCGCCGGGGAGGGGGGCCACTCTGAAGCTTTCTTT. Translation gives CAIAGEGGHSEAFF.

The chain links TRBV13 to TRBJ2-3; TRBD2 matches 12 bases. Trimming at V came to 1 base and at J to 5 bases, leaving 4 bases not matched to a gene. Germline V gene sequence: CDR1 PRHDT, CDR2 FYEKMQ (reference sequence). This CDR3 has 16 amino acids. The CDR3 DNA sequence: TGTGCCAGCAGCTTAGTTTCTAGCGGGGGGGTAGATACGCAGTATTTT. Its protein product is CASSLVSSGGVDTQYF. Supplemented by reference TRBV13 and TRBJ2-3, the full variable domain reads AAGVIQSPRHLIKEKRETATLKCYPIPRHDTVYWYQQGPGQDPQFLISFYEKMQSDKGSIPDRFSAQQFSDYHSELNMSSLELGDSALYFCASSLVSSGGVDTQYFGPGTRLTVL.

V usage is TRBV3-1 (or the pseudogene TRBV3-2) and J usage is TRBJ2-5, with D possibly TRBD2 on 7 matching bases. This CDR3 region has 16 residues. Trimming left V 5 bases short and J 8 bases short, with 24 bases between. The germline gives CDR1 LGHDT, CDR2 YNNKEL (reference sequence). CDR3 in amino acids: CASSFTTPTRGGTQYF. CDR3 bases: TGTGCCAGCAGCTTCACCACCCCGACGAGGGGGGGAACCCAGTACTTC.

This clone was counted once. The CDR3 DNA reads TGTGCCAGCAGCAGGACTAGCGGGGGGGCCCGCGGGGAGCTGTTTTTT. Translation: CASSRTSGGARGELFF. The chain is built from TRBV14 and TRBJ2-2, with TRBD2 identical over 15 bases. Germline CDR1 and CDR2: SGHDN and FVKESK. The trim removed 5 bases at V and 7 bases at J, leaving 5 bases unmatched. This CDR3 has 16 residues.

CDR3 residues: CASSPREIGGYTF. The CDR3 region has the DNA TGTGCCAGCAGCCCAAGGGAGATCGGGGGCTACACCTTC. The V and J genes are TRBV2 and TRBJ1-2; D not resolved. Germline V CDR1 and CDR2: SNHLY, FYNNEI. V was trimmed by 6 bases and J by 8 bases, leaving 16 bases between them. CDR3 length: 13 amino acids.

The chain recombines TRBV7-9 with TRBJ1-1; D is ambiguous. Trimming removed 5 bases from V and 3 bases from J, with 16 bases in between. Germline V gene sequence: CDR1 SEHNR, CDR2 FQNEAQ (reference sequence). The CDR3 is 15 residues long. This CDR3 reads CASSPDAGIYTEAFF. Here the CDR3 DNA reads TGTGCCAGCAGCCCGGACGCGGGAATTTACACTGAAGCTTTCTTT. Full variable domain (remainder filled in from reference TRBV7-9 and TRBJ1-1): DTGVSQNPRHKITKRGQNVTFRCDPISEHNRLYWYRQTLGQGPEFLTYFQNEAQLEKSRLLSDRFSAERPKGSFSTLEIQRTEQGDSAMYLCASSPDAGIYTEAFFGQGTRLTVV.

The chain employs TRBV19 and TRBJ1-5; tentative D call: TRBD1 (5 bases). Trimming took off 5 bases at V and 0 bases at J, with 8 bases between the two ends. This CDR3 comprises 14 residues. In germline, CDR1 is LNHDA, CDR2 SQIVND (reference sequence). In DNA form, the CDR3 reads TGTGCCAGTAGTTCGGGGGATAGCAATCAGCCCCAGCATTTT. Its protein is CASSSGDSNQPQHF.

The gene calls are TRBV27 and TRBJ1-2; TRBD1 agrees at 9 bases. V shed 0 bases, J shed 7 bases, and the junction held 6 bases outside the gene matches. CDR3 size: 15 residues. Looked up from germline, CDR1 is MNHEY and CDR2 is SMNVEV (reference sequence). DNA for the CDR3: TGTGCCAGCAGTTTATCAACAGGGGGCAATTCTGGCTACACCTTC. Translation gives CASSLSTGGNSGYTF.

The J gene is TRBJ2-3, the V gene TRBV3-1 (or the pseudogene TRBV3-2), with 8 bases that match TRBD1. This CDR3 spans 14 amino acids. CDR1 LGHDT and CDR2 YNNKEL come from the germline V gene (reference sequence). Losses at the gene ends were 8 bases for V and 2 bases for J; bases not matched to a gene: 6. The CDR3 spells CASGRQGSTDTQYF. In DNA, the CDR3 is TGTGCCAGCGGCCGACAGGGGTCCACAGATACGCAGTATTTT.

V and J are TRBV11-1 and TRBJ2-7; D is perhaps TRBD2 (5 bases). The V end was cut by 1 base, the J end by 0 bases, with 13 bases between. The germline V gene has CDR1 SGHAT and CDR2 FQDESV (reference sequence). CDR3 length: 16 amino acids. The CDR3 DNA follows: TGTGCCAGCAGCTTAGTCGGGATCACAAGCTCCTACGAGCAGTACTTC. Encoded protein: CASSLVGITSSYEQYF.

The V call is TRBV5-1, the J call TRBJ1-2; perhaps TRBD1 as D (5 bases). This CDR3 has 14 amino acids. Trimming shortened V by 4 bases and J by 7 bases, and 17 bases separated the two germline ends. Germline V CDR1 and CDR2: SGHRS, YFSETQ. The CDR3 spells CASSDNPGSGGYTF. CDR3 bases: TGCGCCAGCAGCGACAACCCAGGGTCGGGTGGCTACACCTTC.

The J gene is TRBJ1-3, the V gene TRBV12-2; the D segment call TRBD1 is taken from the table without a DNA check. TRBV12-2 is described as a pseudogene. The CDR3 covers 16 residues. Here the CDR3 DNA reads TGTGCAAGTCGCTTAAAACTGGGGGCCTCTGGAAACACCATATATTTT. This gives the protein CASRLKLGASGNTIYF.

The DNA for the CDR3 is TGTGCCAGCAGTTACGTGACGGGGGGGACCCTCTATGGCTACACCTTC. Translation: CASSYVTGGTLYGYTF. J is TRBJ1-2 and V is TRBV6-5, with D perhaps matching TRBD1 (5 bases). V lost 2 bases to trimming and J lost 4 bases, with 17 bases between them. CDR1 is MNHEY, CDR2 SVGAGI, per germline. CDR3 size: 16 residues.

CDR3 region: CAWSVLREAEQYF. CDR3 nucleotide sequence: TGTGCCTGGAGTGTACTCAGGGAGGCCGAGCAGTACTTC. This chain uses TRBV30 with TRBJ2-7; D is possibly TRBD2 (6 bases). The CDR3 runs to 13 residues. The V end lost 0 bases, the J end lost 6 bases, and 12 bases lay between the germline ends. Per germline, CDR1 GTSNPN and CDR2 SVGIG (reference sequence).

The gene calls are TRBV6-5 and TRBJ2-3, with 7 positions matching TRBD1. CDR1 is MNHEY, CDR2 SVGAGI, per germline. The CDR3 has 14 residues. Losses at the gene ends were 5 bases for V and 4 bases for J; bases not matched to a gene: 6. The CDR3 nucleotides are TGTGCCAGCAGTACACAGGGGCGCTCAGATACGCAGTATTTT. Protein: CASSTQGRSDTQYF.

The chain uses TRBV5-6 and TRBJ1-2, with a tentative D call TRBD1 (5 bases). This CDR3 spans 14 amino acids. V was shortened by 2 bases and J by 6 bases, with 14 bases between the two germline ends. CDR1 is SGHDT and CDR2 is YYEEEE in the germline V gene. CDR3 in amino acids: CASSFSPRGDGYTF. For the CDR3, the DNA is TGTGCCAGCAGCTTTTCACCTCGGGGGGATGGCTACACCTTC.